Following are 30 T cell receptor beta chains from one sample sequenced in a study of low-dose radiotherapy and immunotherapy resistance in tumors. TRAV- and TRBV-specific primers primed first-strand cDNA, covering alpha and beta chains. TCRs were amplified for roughly 20 PCR cycles with a constant-region primer and V-primer adapter. TCRdb recomputed calls from the reads with MiXCR, one row per CDR3 protein. This sample has 30,000 or so distinct CDR3 sequences, with roughly 49% found just once. Time point indicated: after trial treatment. Treatment specified: LDRT plus nivolumab, ipilimumab, low-dose cyclophosphamide and aspirin (RACIN trial). Specimen: PBMCs, collected after low-dose radiotherapy plus immunotherapy. These receptors originate from a male donor with gallbladder cancer.

The table lists this clonotype with a count of one. V gene TRBV2 combines with J gene TRBJ2-5, with TRBD2 matching over 8 bases. CDR1 SNHLY and CDR2 FYNNEI come from the germline V gene. V lost 1 base and J lost 3; bases outside the gene matches: 4. The CDR3 loop spans 15 amino acids. Written as DNA, the CDR3 is TGTGCCAGCAGTGAAGAGATAGCGGGAAAAGAGACCCAGTACTTC. Translating gives CASSEEIAGKETQYF.

This clonotype appeared once. A far bigger clonotype differs at one base, so this is likely a read error. The chain employs TRBV3-1 and TRBJ2-7; D perhaps matches TRBD2 (7 bases). Trimming took 4 bases from V and 9 from J, leaving 28 bases between them. The germline CDR1 and CDR2 sequences are LGHDT and YNNKEL (reference sequence). The CDR3 runs 17 residues. DNA for the CDR3: TGTGCCAGCAGCCCGCACCACACAGGGAGAATGGGGGGGGTGCAGTACTTC. Residues: CASSPHHTGRMGGVQYF.

The V and J genes are TRBV5-1 and TRBJ2-1, with TRBD2 matching over 7 bases. The CDR3 extends over 14 amino acids. Per germline, CDR1 SGHRS and CDR2 YFSETQ. V was clipped by 0 bases and J by 5 bases; unmatched bases: 2. The CDR3 nucleotides are TGCGCCAGCAGCTTGGGGACTAGTGACAATGAGCAGTTCTTC. Encoded protein: CASSLGTSDNEQFF.

The chain carries TRBV5-1 and TRBJ2-7; no definite D call. The CDR3 has 12 amino acids. Per the germline V gene, CDR1 is SGHRS and CDR2 is YFSETQ. V lost 7 bases to trimming and J lost 3 bases, with 11 bases between them. CDR3 in amino acids: CASRLGDYEQYF. CDR3 nucleotide sequence: TGCGCCAGCCGACTTGGGGACTACGAGCAGTACTTC.

The chain is built from TRBV29-1 and TRBJ2-3; unclear D gene. Germline loops: CDR1 SQVTM, CDR2 ANQGSEA. The CDR3 spans 14 residues. Trimming cost V 5 bases and J 6 bases, with 18 bases left between them. Written as DNA, the CDR3 is TGCAGCGTTAGAGGACGCTGGACGTCGGATACGCAGTATTTT. It yields the protein CSVRGRWTSDTQYF.

Only a few counts were recorded for this clonotype. The genes are TRBV27 and TRBJ2-1, with a tentative D call TRBD2 (6 bases). CDR3 length: 14 amino acids. Germline V gives CDR1 MNHEY, CDR2 SMNVEV (reference sequence). Trimming shortened V by 5 bases and J by 9 bases, and 17 bases separated the two germline ends. As DNA, the CDR3 is TGTGCCAGCAGTGCCCGACAGTGGAGGGGTGAGCAGTTCTTC. Translation gives CASSARQWRGEQFF.

This clonotype has a count of ten or more. The chain employs TRBV2 and TRBJ2-2; D might be TRBD2 (5 bases). The CDR3 runs to 12 residues. Trimming shortened V by 6 bases and J by 3 bases, and 5 bases separated the two germline ends. Germline V gene data show CDR1 as SNHLY and CDR2 as FYNNEI. The chain's CDR3 is CASRRDTGELFF. The CDR3 nucleotides read TGTGCCAGCAGGAGGGACACCGGGGAGCTGTTTTTT.

V usage is TRBV6-2 or TRBV6-3 and J usage is TRBJ2-1, with 9 bases lining up with TRBD1. Trimming cost V 2 bases and J 3 bases; bases outside gene matches: 2. The CDR3 totals 15 residues. CDR1 and CDR2 (germline): MNHEY, SVGEGT. The CDR3 region is CASSYRDRVYNEQFF. CDR3 in DNA: TGTGCCAGCAGTTACCGGGACAGGGTCTACAATGAGCAGTTCTTC.

The chain carries TRBV13 and TRBJ1-1, with 8 positions matching TRBD1. This CDR3 is built from 13 residues. CDR1 PRHDT and CDR2 FYEKMQ come from the germline V gene (reference sequence). J was trimmed by 7 bases and V by 5 bases; bases with no gene match: 6. CDR3 sequence reads: CASSRDRTIEAFF. The CDR3 DNA reads TGTGCCAGCAGCCGGGACAGGACTATTGAAGCTTTCTTT. The entire variable domain, with the rest obtained from reference TRBV13 and TRBJ1-1, is as follows: AAGVIQSPRHLIKEKRETATLKCYPIPRHDTVYWYQQGPGQDPQFLISFYEKMQSDKGSIPDRFSAQQFSDYHSELNMSSLELGDSALYFCASSRDRTIEAFFGQGTRLTVV.

Worth noting for this clonotype: The likely explanation is a read error, given a far larger clone one base away. The chain couples TRBV7-9 to TRBJ2-1, with D perhaps TRBD1 (5 bases). The CDR3 contains 15 residues. The V gene's germline CDR1 is SEHNR and CDR2 FQNEAQ (reference sequence). The V gene lost 5 bases and the J gene lost 10 bases, with 21 bases spanning the gap. The CDR3 sequence is CASSPRQSPSYEQFF. As DNA, the CDR3 is TGTGCCAGCAGCCCCAGACAGTCCCCCTCCTACGAGCAGTTCTTC. The entire variable domain, with the rest obtained from reference TRBV7-9 and TRBJ2-1, is as follows: DTGVSQNPRHKITKRGQNVTFRCDPISEHNRLYWYRQTLGQGPEFLTYFQNEAQLEKSRLLSDRFSAERPKGSFSTLEIQRTEQGDSAMYLCASSPRQSPSYEQFFGPGTRLTVL.

This clonotype was seen more than once but under ten times. This chain connects TRBV29-1 to TRBJ2-7, with a weak D call TRBD1 (8 bases). The CDR3 consists of 13 residues. The V gene lost 7 bases and the J gene lost 0 bases, with 13 bases spanning the gap. The V gene's germline CDR1 is SQVTM and CDR2 ANQGSEA. The CDR3 nucleotides read TGCAGCGAGCGGGACAGGAGCTCCTACGAGCAGTACTTC. Amino acids: CSERDRSSYEQYF.

Comments on this clonotype: The likely explanation is a read error, given a far larger clone one base away. The genes are TRBV6-6 and TRBJ2-1; no clear D gene. V lost 3 bases, J lost 10 bases, and 13 bases lay in between. This CDR3 has 13 amino acids. Germline CDR1 MNHNY, CDR2 SVGAGI (reference sequence). The CDR3 sequence is CASSYKELYEQFF. The CDR3, as DNA: TGTGCCAGCAGTTATAAAGAGCTCTACGAGCAGTTCTTC.

V gene TRBV4-3 combines with J gene TRBJ1-1; 8 positions agree with TRBD1. The J segment lost 8 bases and the V segment lost 3 bases, leaving 14 bases of the junction unmatched. CDR3 length: 16 amino acids. Germline V gives CDR1 LGHNA, CDR2 YSLEER. CDR3 residues: CASSHGGTGYRGEAFF. The DNA of the CDR3 is TGCGCCAGCAGCCATGGGGGGACAGGTTACCGGGGGGAAGCTTTCTTT.

This clonotype is medium-sized within its sample. The chain uses TRBV28 and TRBJ2-1, with D perhaps TRBD2 (5 bases). The CDR3 is 14 amino acids. Trimming removed 5 bases from V and 7 bases from J, with 15 bases in between. Germline CDR1 is MDHEN and CDR2 is SYDVKM. DNA for the CDR3: TGTGCCAGCAGTACCCCAAGGTGGGAGAATGAGCAGTTCTTC. This sequence encodes CASSTPRWENEQFF.

Concerning this clonotype itself: It is likely a read error: a sequence one base away is far more abundant. V and J are TRBV7-2 and TRBJ2-5; tentative D call: TRBD2 (5 bases). The V end lost 6 bases, the J end lost 2 bases, and 22 bases lay between the germline ends. Germline V CDR1 and CDR2: SGHTA, FQGNSA. This CDR3 region has 17 residues. The CDR3 spells CASSPPWLADGQETQYF. For the CDR3, the DNA is TGTGCCAGCAGTCCCCCCTGGCTAGCAGATGGACAAGAGACCCAGTACTTC.

This chain connects TRBV7-2 to TRBJ2-7; 9 bases align to TRBD2. Germline V lookup: CDR1 SGHTA, CDR2 FQGNSA. The CDR3 is 15 residues long. J gave up 2 bases and V 3 bases, and 5 bases lay outside the gene matches. The CDR3 reads CASSFGVAGAYEQYF. In nucleotides, the CDR3 is TGTGCCAGCAGCTTTGGGGTAGCGGGAGCCTACGAGCAGTACTTC.

This clonotype is judged medium-sized. CDR3 residues: CASSPEGYNQPQHF. In DNA form, the CDR3 reads TGTGCCAGCAGCCCAGAGGGTTACAATCAGCCCCAGCATTTT. The chain joins TRBV7-9 to TRBJ1-5; D call uncertain. Trimming cost V 5 bases and J 3 bases, with 11 bases left between them. Germline V lookup: CDR1 SEHNR, CDR2 FQNEAQ (reference sequence). The CDR3 sequence is 14 residues long.

The V gene is TRBV28, the J gene TRBJ2-7, with D possibly matching TRBD2 (5 bases). The CDR3 consists of 13 residues. V lost 7 bases to trimming and J lost 2 bases, with 12 bases between them. Germline V gene lookup returns CDR1 MDHEN and CDR2 SYDVKM. The CDR3 bases are TGTGCCAGCACCCCGCCCGGGGCCTACGAGCAGTACTTC. Protein: CASTPPGAYEQYF.

This CDR3 reads CASSFGGAAGESYEQYF. The DNA of the CDR3 is TGTGCCAGCAGTTTCGGAGGGGCCGCAGGGGAATCCTACGAGCAGTACTTC. V and J are TRBV28 and TRBJ2-7; D may match TRBD1 or TRBD2 (6 bases each). CDR1 and CDR2 (germline): MDHEN, SYDVKM. The V and J ends lost 3 bases and 1 base respectively, with 19 bases between them. The CDR3 sequence is 17 residues long.

By share, this clonotype counts as medium-sized. The chain employs TRBV4-3 and TRBJ2-1, with a weak D call TRBD2 (6 bases). This CDR3 comprises 15 residues. From germline, CDR1 is LGHNA and CDR2 YSLEER. V was trimmed by 5 bases and J by 5 bases, leaving 16 bases between them. CDR3 residues: CASSRYGSLDNEQFF. The CDR3 DNA sequence: TGCGCCAGCAGCAGATACGGGAGTTTGGACAATGAGCAGTTCTTC.

The CDR3 loop is CASRRMNTEAFF. CDR3 sequence (DNA): TGTGCCAGCAGAAGAATGAACACTGAAGCTTTCTTT. The J gene is TRBJ1-1, the V gene TRBV27, with D uncertain. Germline CDR1 MNHEY, CDR2 SMNVEV (reference sequence). The CDR3 length is 12 residues. Trimming pared 6 bases from V and 0 bases from J, leaving 5 bases between.

At least ten counts were recorded for this clonotype. This rearrangement joins TRBV27 to TRBJ1-3; weak D call: TRBD1 (6 bases). The germline CDR1 and CDR2 sequences are MNHEY and SMNVEV (reference sequence). This CDR3 is 20 amino acids long. V was cut by 0 bases and J by 3 bases, with 24 bases left in between. The CDR3 bases are TGTGCCAGCAGTTTATCGGGGGGCGCAGGGGCCCCTCTCATTGGAAACACCATATATTTT. Translation: CASSLSGGAGAPLIGNTIYF.

The V call is TRBV13, the J call TRBJ2-6; maybe TRBD1 (6 bases). The CDR3 has 18 amino acids. V was clipped by 5 bases and J by 0 bases, with 17 bases between them. The germline gives CDR1 PRHDT, CDR2 FYEKMQ (reference sequence). CDR3 bases: TGTGCCAGCAGCCCTTCACAGGGCTCCCTCTCTGGGGCCAACGTCCTGACTTTC. Its protein is CASSPSQGSLSGANVLTF.

A remark on this clonotype: The likely explanation is a read error, given a far larger clone one base away. V is TRBV2 and J is TRBJ2-7; D ambiguous. This CDR3 is built from 14 residues. The V gene lost 11 bases and the J gene lost 7 bases, with 24 bases spanning the gap. Per germline, CDR1 SNHLY and CDR2 FYNNEI. CDR3 sequence reads: CASLMSDSYNEQYF. For the CDR3, the DNA is TGTGCCTCCCTTATGAGCGACTCCTACAATGAGCAGTACTTC. Drawing the rest from reference TRBV2 and TRBJ2-7, the complete variable domain is EPEVTQTPSHQVTQMGQEVILRCVPISNHLYFYWYRQILGQKVEFLVSFYNNEISEKSEIFDDQFSVERPDGSNFTLKIRSTKLEDSAMYFCASLMSDSYNEQYFGPGTRLTVT.

This clonotype was recorded at least ten times. The chain employs TRBV13 and TRBJ1-1; D perhaps matches TRBD1 (5 bases). The CDR3 covers 18 residues. Germline V CDR1 and CDR2: PRHDT, FYEKMQ (reference sequence). V gave up 7 bases and J gave up 5 bases, with 29 bases separating them. Written as DNA, the CDR3 is TGTGCCAGCATGATGGGTTTTTTTTGGACACTTCAGGGAACTGAAGCTTTCTTT. Amino acids: CASMMGFFWTLQGTEAFF.

The count of this clonotype is one. The V call is TRBV6-5, the J call TRBJ2-1; TRBD2 agrees at 7 bases. CDR1 is MNHEY and CDR2 is SVGAGI in the germline V gene. CDR3 length equals 13 residues. Trimming cost V 7 bases and J 13 bases; bases outside gene matches: 13. CDR3 coding DNA: TGTGCCAGCACTTTAAATGGGGGGGGAAAACAGTTCTTC. Its protein is CASTLNGGGKQFF.

The chain combines TRBV11-2 with TRBJ2-7; D call uncertain. The CDR3 is made up of 14 amino acids. The germline V gene encodes CDR1 SGHAT and CDR2 FQNNGV. V lost 5 bases to trimming and J lost 3 bases, with 14 bases between them. The CDR3 loop reads CASSITEGLYEQYF. DNA for the CDR3: TGTGCCAGCAGCATCACCGAAGGCCTCTACGAGCAGTACTTC.

This clonotype was seen at least ten times. The gene calls are TRBV24-1 and TRBJ2-5; D not certain. The CDR3 is 12 residues long. Trimming took 4 bases from V and 2 from J, leaving 4 bases between them. Germline assignment: CDR1 KGHDR and CDR2 SFDVKD. The CDR3 bases are TGTGCCACCAGTGACACACAAGAGACCCAGTACTTC. It is translated as CATSDTQETQYF.

The CDR3 DNA follows: TGTGCCAGCAGCCAAGGGTCCCTAGCGGGAGCGGGTGAGCAGTTCTTC. This translates into CASSQGSLAGAGEQFF. The rearrangement uses TRBV4-2 and TRBJ2-1, with 10 positions matching TRBD2. Germline-derived CDR1 and CDR2 are LGHNA and YNFKEQ. J gave up 9 bases and V 1 base, and 9 bases lay outside the gene matches. The CDR3 covers 16 residues.

The CDR3, as DNA: TGTGCCAGTAGTAATCGGCGGGACACCGCTAACTATGGCTACACCTTC. This translates into CASSNRRDTANYGYTF. The rearrangement links TRBV19 to TRBJ1-2; D is possibly TRBD1 (6 bases). The CDR3 has 16 amino acids. The germline gives CDR1 LNHDA, CDR2 SQIVND (reference sequence). V shed 4 bases and J shed 0 bases, with 15 bases lying between them.